The 23 T cell receptor beta chains below all came from one sample that was sequenced in a study of metastatic and nonmetastatic thyroid tumors (dated by TCRdb to about 2020). Receptor amplification or capture employed PCR. The sequencer was an Illumina HiSeq 4000. TCRdb cleaned the public reads at Q25 with fastp, built clones with MiXCR and kept in-frame beta chains. This sample comprises under 95,000 clones, over 9.5% of them detected only once. The top ten clonotypes cover 10% to 12% of the sample. Before undergoing thyroid surgery, none of the patients had been given any kind of treatment. The source material was blood. These receptor sequences come from a female donor with papillary thyroid cancer or a benign thyroid nodule (not recorded which). Some clones in this sample may be carry-over from other donors' samples.

About this clone: A much larger clone differs from this one at a single base, so this may be a read error. The CDR3 region has the DNA TGTGCCAGCAGCCCCCTAATGACTAGCGGGAGCGAGCAGTACTTC. This translates into CASSPLMTSGSEQYF. The chain uses TRBV5-4 and TRBJ2-7; TRBD2 matches 12 bases. V was pared by 4 bases and J by 6 bases, with 8 bases of the junction left unmatched. The CDR3 loop spans 15 amino acids. The germline V gene encodes CDR1 SGHNT and CDR2 YYREEE (reference sequence).

This clone was detected ten times or more. The chain employs TRBV20-1 and TRBJ1-1; the match to TRBD1 covers 7 bases. Losses at the gene ends were 3 bases for V and 5 bases for J; bases not matched to a gene: 3. Germline CDR1 DFQATT, CDR2 SNEGSKA (reference sequence). The CDR3 runs to 12 residues. CDR3 bases: TGCAGTGCTAGGCAGGGGGGGACTGAAGCTTTCTTT. This sequence encodes CSARQGGTEAFF.

This clone was seen many times. The CDR3 DNA sequence: TGTGCCAGTAGGAACAGGATCTATGGCTACACCTTC. Translation: CASRNRIYGYTF. The V and J genes are TRBV19 and TRBJ1-2; weak D call: TRBD1 (5 bases). Germline-derived CDR1 and CDR2 are LNHDA and SQIVND (reference sequence). V gave up 6 bases and J gave up 4 bases, with 9 bases separating them. CDR3 length: 12 amino acids.

This clone appeared many times. The chain has TRBV5-1 and TRBJ2-1; D uncertain. Germline V gene data show CDR1 as SGHRS and CDR2 as YFSETQ. There are 14 residues in the CDR3. V lost 1 base, J lost 4 bases, and 9 bases lay in between. The CDR3 here is CASSLSNTYNEQFF. The DNA of the CDR3 is TGCGCCAGCAGCTTGAGTAACACGTACAATGAGCAGTTCTTC.

The V and J genes are TRBV20-1 and TRBJ2-3; D is tentatively TRBD1 or TRBD2 (6 bases each). V shed 3 bases and J shed 3 bases, with 13 bases lying between them. This CDR3 region has 14 residues. Germline CDR1 and CDR2: DFQATT and SNEGSKA (reference sequence). In DNA, the CDR3 is TGCAGTGCTAGTAAACAGGGAGGAACAGATACGCAGTATTTT. Translation gives CSASKQGGTDTQYF.

This clone has ten or more counts. The rearrangement joins TRBV5-5 to TRBJ2-3; the D gene is possibly TRBD1 (6 bases). Germline V gene lookup returns CDR1 SGHKS and CDR2 YYEKEE (reference sequence). The CDR3 sequence is 14 residues long. V dropped 1 base and J dropped 0 bases, with 6 bases sitting between them. The CDR3 DNA is TGTGCCAGCAGCTTGACAGGGAGCACAGATACGCAGTATTTT. This codes for CASSLTGSTDTQYF. Combining the CDR3 with reference TRBV5-5 and TRBJ2-3 gives the whole variable domain DAGVTQSPTHLIKTRGQQVTLRCSPISGHKSVSWYQQVLGQGPQFIFQYYEKEERGRGNFPDRFSARQFPNYSSELNVNALLLGDSALYLCASSLTGSTDTQYFGPGTRLTVL.

In this sample, this clone turned up many times. CDR3 residues: CASSPGLADSYEQYF. CDR3 sequence (DNA): TGTGCCAGCAGTCCGGGACTAGCGGACTCCTACGAGCAGTACTTC. V usage is TRBV5-6 and J usage is TRBJ2-7; 11 nucleotides agree with TRBD2. CDR1 and CDR2 (germline): SGHDT, YYEEEE. Losses at the gene ends were 5 bases for V and 0 bases for J; bases not matched to a gene: 4. There are 15 residues in the CDR3.

In this sample, this clone turned up many times. The chain recombines TRBV20-1 with TRBJ2-7; 9 bases align to TRBD1. In germline, CDR1 is DFQATT, CDR2 SNEGSKA (reference sequence). With 5 bases clipped from V and 2 bases from J, the junction kept 13 bases outside the gene matches. The length of the CDR3 is 16 residues. The CDR3 spells CSAVPLGTGNTYEQYF. The CDR3 nucleotides read TGCAGTGCTGTCCCGCTTGGGACAGGGAATACCTACGAGCAGTACTTC.

About this clone: This may be a read error: a much more frequent sequence differs by one nucleotide. The chain uses TRBV29-1 and TRBJ2-1; no firm D call. CDR3 length: 13 residues. CDR1 is SQVTM and CDR2 is ANQGSEA in the germline V gene. The V end lost 6 bases, the J end lost 4 bases, and 13 bases lay between the germline ends. The CDR3 sequence: CSVPVTHYNEQFF. The CDR3 coding sequence is TGCAGCGTCCCCGTGACACATTACAATGAGCAGTTCTTC.

Regarding this clone: A read error may explain this, as a much larger clone is one base away. The same CDR3 also results from other DNA sequences found in this sample. The V and J genes are TRBV12-3 or TRBV12-4 and TRBJ1-3; D unresolved. The CDR3 sequence is 15 residues long. CDR3 DNA sequence: TGCGCCAGCAGTCCCGGACGGAATTCTGGAAACACCATATATTTT. This translates into CASSPGRNSGNTIYF.

V gene TRBV6-2 or TRBV6-3 combines with J gene TRBJ2-7; TRBD1 is a possible D gene (6 bases). In germline, CDR1 is MNHEY, CDR2 SVGEGT. The CDR3 consists of 15 residues. V gave up 6 bases and J gave up 2 bases, with 17 bases separating them. CDR3 sequence (DNA): TGTGCCAGCAGAGACCCCGCGACAGGCCCCTACGAGCAGTACTTC. It codes for CASRDPATGPYEQYF.

This clone was detected ten times or more. The DNA of the CDR3 is TGCAGCGCCCAAACGGGGCATACTGTGGAGCTGTTTTTT. Protein product: CSAQTGHTVELFF. The chain combines TRBV29-1 with TRBJ2-2; D possibly matches TRBD1 or TRBD2 (5 bases each). This CDR3 region has 13 residues. Trimming pared 7 bases from V and 10 bases from J, leaving 19 bases between. Per the germline V gene, CDR1 is SQVTM and CDR2 is ANQGSEA.

The table lists this clone with many counts. The J gene is TRBJ2-3, the V gene TRBV20-1; no reliable D call. Trimming removed 2 bases at V and 3 bases at J, with 15 bases between. The CDR3 is made up of 15 amino acids. Per the germline V gene, CDR1 is DFQATT and CDR2 is SNEGSKA (reference sequence). CDR3 sequence reads: CSARWGKAGTDTQYF. The CDR3 region has the DNA TGCAGTGCTAGATGGGGAAAAGCAGGAACAGATACGCAGTATTTT.

The chain joins TRBV5-4 to TRBJ2-2; 7 bases align to TRBD1. CDR3 length equals 14 residues. The V gene end was trimmed by 4 bases and the J gene end by 2 bases; junction bases not matched to a gene: 2. CDR1 is SGHNT and CDR2 is YYREEE in the germline V gene (reference sequence). This CDR3 is CASSRDRNTGELFF. CDR3 bases: TGTGCCAGCAGCCGGGACAGAAACACCGGGGAGCTGTTTTTT.

This clone was detected many times. This sequence joins TRBV9 and TRBJ2-3; TRBD2 agrees at 8 bases. J lost 2 bases, V lost 4 bases, and 9 bases had no gene match. This CDR3 has 16 residues. Germline-derived CDR1 and CDR2 are SGDLS and YYNGEE. DNA for the CDR3: TGTGCCAGCAGCCTAGGGGAAGCGGGGGACACAGATACGCAGTATTTT. This encodes CASSLGEAGDTDTQYF.

The chain employs TRBV9 and TRBJ2-1; the match to TRBD2 covers 13 bases. V was pared by 4 bases and J by 8 bases, with 9 bases of the junction left unmatched. This CDR3 region has 16 residues. CDR1 is SGDLS, CDR2 YYNGEE, per germline. The CDR3 protein is CASSTTSGRFLDEQFF. The CDR3 nucleotides read TGTGCCAGCAGCACGACTAGCGGGAGGTTTCTCGATGAGCAGTTCTTC. Complete variable domain (other parts from reference TRBV9 and TRBJ2-1): DSGVTQTPKHLITATGQRVTLRCSPRSGDLSVYWYQQSLDQGLQFLIQYYNGEERAKGNILERFSAQQFPDLHSELNLSSLELGDSALYFCASSTTSGRFLDEQFFGPGTRLTVL.

This clone was seen ten or more times. DNA for the CDR3: TGTGCCAGTAGTATAGATTGGGGTGGTCGTTCACCCCTCCACTTT. As protein: CASSIDWGGRSPLHF. This rearrangement joins TRBV19 to TRBJ1-6, with D unresolved. V was trimmed by 0 bases and J by 9 bases, leaving 12 bases between them. Per the germline V gene, CDR1 is LNHDA and CDR2 is SQIVND (reference sequence). The CDR3 is 15 amino acids.

For this clone: This may come from a read error, since a much larger clone is one base off. The identical CDR3 is also encoded by other nucleotide sequences in the sample. This chain uses TRBV5-6 with TRBJ2-1, with 14 bases aligning to TRBD2. Germline V gene lookup returns CDR1 SGHDT and CDR2 YYEEEE. The ends lost 8 bases at V and 5 bases at J; junction bases unmatched: 9. This CDR3 is built from 16 residues. The CDR3 DNA reads as TGTGCCAGTGCATGGACTAGCGGGAGGTCTCACAATGAGCAGTTCTTC. Residues: CASAWTSGRSHNEQFF.

This clone was detected a few times. An end of the junction differs from the germline gene, which may be a read error. V gene TRBV27 combines with J gene TRBJ2-1; 10 bases match TRBD2. The V gene's germline CDR1 is MNHEY and CDR2 SMNVEV (reference sequence). CDR3 length: 18 amino acids. The CDR3 sequence is CASIPWGLATSSYNEKFF. CDR3 nucleotide sequence: TGTGCCAGCATACCATGGGGACTAGCGACGAGCTCCTACAATGAGAAGTTCTTC.

This clone was counted ten times or more. The V and J genes are TRBV3-1 and TRBJ1-1, with 7 bases that match TRBD1. CDR3 length equals 14 residues. Germline CDR1 is LGHDT and CDR2 is YNNKEL (reference sequence). V lost 0 bases to trimming and J lost 7 bases; unmatched junction nucleotides: 5. The CDR3 spells CASSQDARGGEAFF. CDR3 coding DNA: TGTGCCAGCAGCCAAGATGCCAGGGGGGGTGAAGCTTTCTTT.

This clone was seen many times. V usage is TRBV20-1 and J usage is TRBJ1-2; D unclear. V gave up 5 bases and J gave up 4 bases, with 17 bases separating them. Per the germline V gene, CDR1 is DFQATT and CDR2 is SNEGSKA (reference sequence). The CDR3 is 14 residues long. The CDR3 reads CSAELMTETYGYTF. The CDR3, as DNA: TGCAGTGCTGAGTTGATGACGGAAACCTATGGCTACACCTTC.

V usage is TRBV9 and J usage is TRBJ2-3; tentatively, D is TRBD1 (5 bases). Germline V lookup: CDR1 SGDLS, CDR2 YYNGEE. Trimming removed 0 bases from V and 0 bases from J, with 11 bases in between. The CDR3 covers 16 residues. The CDR3 is CASSVDQGRSTDTQYF. In DNA, the CDR3 is TGTGCCAGCAGCGTAGATCAGGGCAGAAGCACAGATACGCAGTATTTT.

This clone was seen ten or more times. This chain joins TRBV5-1 and TRBJ2-1; D is unresolved. The CDR3 sequence is 14 residues long. The V gene lost 5 bases and the J gene lost 6 bases, with 15 bases spanning the gap. CDR1 is SGHRS, CDR2 YFSETQ, per germline. CDR3 in DNA: TGCGCCAGCAGTCTCCTGACACCTCCCAATGAGCAGTTCTTC. Translated: CASSLLTPPNEQFF.